The 25 T cell receptor beta chains presented below share a single source sample, sequenced in a study of cytomegalovirus exposure and HLA in healthy donors (dated by TCRdb to about 2017). Libraries were built with the immunoSEQ multiplex PCR assay. For the multiplex PCR, a mixture combining 60 forward primers for TCR Vbeta segments and 13 reverse primers for TCR Jbeta segments was used. The immuneACCESS repertoire file appears here via TCRdb, limited to in-frame rearrangements. These files lack a portion of the clones; in checked studies, under half of the deficit traces to unresolved V genes, and the cause of the others is not known. Here the sample has about 130,000 clones; 8.5% to 10% occur a single time. The ten most abundant clones make up 5% to 7% of the sample. The sequenced sample consisted of PBMCs. All receptors come from a middle-aged man in good health and CMV-seronegative.

The chain recombines TRBV4-2 with TRBJ2-1, with a tentative D call TRBD2 (5 bases). The CDR3 loop spans 13 amino acids. Germline V gene data show CDR1 as LGHNA and CDR2 as YNFKEQ. V was trimmed by 2 bases and J by 5 bases, leaving 7 bases between them. As DNA, the CDR3 is TGTGCCAGCAGCCAACGGACTCACAATGAGCAGTTCTTC. It codes for CASSQRTHNEQFF.

The chain uses TRBV14 and TRBJ2-7; D is possibly TRBD1 (5 bases). Germline loops: CDR1 SGHDN, CDR2 FVKESK. V was cut by 0 bases and J by 2 bases, with 14 bases left in between. The CDR3 has 16 residues. The CDR3 loop is CASSQDDGAAPYEQYF. CDR3 sequence (DNA): TGTGCCAGCAGCCAAGATGATGGGGCAGCCCCCTACGAGCAGTACTTC.

This clone was seen a handful of times. This chain joins TRBV19 and TRBJ1-5; D uncertain. V was shortened by 3 bases and J by 1 base, with 16 bases between the two germline ends. Germline CDR1 LNHDA, CDR2 SQIVND (reference sequence). The CDR3 totals 17 residues. CDR3: CASSIPFGDLSNQPQHF. The DNA for the CDR3 is TGTGCCAGTAGTATTCCCTTCGGGGATTTGAGCAATCAGCCCCAGCATTTT.

This clone came up many times. The chain links TRBV27 to TRBJ1-1; unclear D gene. The CDR3 has 14 residues. Trimming shortened V by 6 bases and J by 0 bases, and 11 bases separated the two germline ends. The germline V gene encodes CDR1 MNHEY and CDR2 SMNVEV (reference sequence). The CDR3 reads CASRDGGMNTEAFF. The CDR3 coding sequence is TGTGCCAGCAGAGACGGCGGGATGAACACTGAAGCTTTCTTT.

V usage is TRBV5-3 and J usage is TRBJ2-5, with 13 bases that match TRBD2. TRBV5-3 is annotated as an ORF whose role is uncertain. This CDR3 is 18 amino acids long. J was trimmed by 4 bases and V by 4 bases; bases with no gene match: 13. The CDR3 nucleotides read TGTGCCAGAAGCCCAAAACTAGCGGGGGGGATCATCGGAGAGACCCAGTACTTC. Its protein product is CARSPKLAGGIIGETQYF.

This clone was seen a handful of times. The chain has TRBV5-4 and TRBJ1-3; 9 positions agree with TRBD1. CDR1 and CDR2 (germline): SGHNT, YYREEE (reference sequence). The J segment lost 8 bases and the V segment lost 4 bases, leaving 10 bases of the junction unmatched. This CDR3 is built from 15 residues. The CDR3 region is CASSPKGQGTDTIYF. The CDR3 bases are TGTGCCAGCAGCCCAAAGGGACAGGGAACTGACACCATATATTTT. The whole variable domain, remainder taken from reference TRBV5-4 and TRBJ1-3, is ETGVTQSPTHLIKTRGQQVTLRCSSQSGHNTVSWYQQALGQGPQFIFQYYREEENGRGNFPPRFSGLQFPNYSSELNVNALELDDSALYLCASSPKGQGTDTIYFGEGSWLTVV.

There are a few counts of this clone. The V gene is TRBV4-1, the J gene TRBJ1-4; the match to TRBD1 covers 7 bases. The CDR3 length is 16 residues. V dropped 0 bases and J dropped 7; count of bases not matched to a gene: 8. Germline V gives CDR1 MGHRA, CDR2 YSYEKL. CDR3 loop: CASSQDPGGGLEKLFF. The DNA of the CDR3 is TGCGCCAGCAGCCAAGATCCAGGGGGAGGACTTGAAAAACTGTTTTTT.

This clone was counted only a few times. This CDR3 is CASSLAGDEQYF. DNA of the CDR3: TGTGCCAGCAGCTTGGCAGGCGACGAGCAGTACTTC. The rearrangement joins TRBV5-4 to TRBJ2-7, with D hard to call. Germline V gene data show CDR1 as SGHNT and CDR2 as YYREEE (reference sequence). This CDR3 region has 12 residues. V lost 0 bases and J lost 5, with 6 bases in between.

This chain joins TRBV13 and TRBJ1-1; D ambiguous. The CDR3 spans 12 residues. Germline-derived CDR1 and CDR2 are PRHDT and FYEKMQ (reference sequence). Trimming took 2 bases from V and 4 from J, leaving 5 bases between them. CDR3 residues: CASSLRGTEAFF. In DNA, the CDR3 is TGTGCCAGCAGCTTAAGAGGCACTGAAGCTTTCTTT.

This clone appeared a few times. The V call is TRBV9, the J call TRBJ2-3; TRBD2 matches 7 bases. The length of the CDR3 is 16 residues. After removal of 3 bases from V and 2 bases from J, the junction contained 9 bases not matched to a gene. In germline, CDR1 is SGDLS, CDR2 YYNGEE. This CDR3 is CASSAAYGGSTDTQYF. The CDR3 DNA sequence: TGTGCCAGCAGCGCCGCGTACGGGGGGTCCACAGATACGCAGTATTTT.

V usage is TRBV5-1 and J usage is TRBJ2-7, with 8 bases fitting TRBD2. V lost 3 bases to trimming and J lost 4 bases; unmatched junction nucleotides: 9. The CDR3 is 15 amino acids. In germline, CDR1 is SGHRS, CDR2 YFSETQ. For the CDR3, the DNA is TGCGCCAGCAGCTCGGAACGGCGGGGGGCTTACGAGCAGTACTTC. This translates into CASSSERRGAYEQYF.

This clone was counted only a few times. Compared with germline, one end of the junction differs, possibly owing to a read error. The same CDR3 can be traced to other DNA sequences in this sample. The chain links TRBV12-5 to TRBJ2-3, with TRBD2 matching over 9 bases. CDR3 size: 15 residues. Germline values: CDR1 LGHNT, CDR2 FRNRAP. The CDR3 DNA follows: TGTGCTAGTGCCCAACCGGCGGGGGGGCCAGATACGCAGTATTTC. Protein product: CASAQPAGGPDTQYF.

Notes on this clone: The CDR3 end shows no conserved phenylalanine or tryptophan, and so a read error is likely. This rearrangement joins TRBV5-1 to TRBJ1-1; D gene uncertain. Trimming took off 1 base at V and 0 bases at J, with 4 bases between the two ends. The germline CDR1 and CDR2 sequences are SGHRS and YFSETQ. This CDR3 region has 13 residues. The CDR3 DNA is TGCGCCAGCAGCTTGACAGTGAACACTGAAGCTTTCCTT. This gives the protein CASSLTVNTEAFL.

The CDR3 bases are TGTGCCAGCAGCCCACGTCCCAGCGGGGGGGCTTCTACGCAGTATTTT. The encoded protein is CASSPRPSGGASTQYF. The chain couples TRBV5-4 to TRBJ2-3, with 10 nucleotides matching TRBD2. There are 16 residues in the CDR3. CDR1 is SGHNT, CDR2 YYREEE, per germline (reference sequence). V shed 4 bases and J 8 bases; nucleotides not matched to a gene: 13.

This chain connects TRBV5-1 to TRBJ2-3; TRBD1 is a possible D gene (7 bases). V was shortened by 1 base and J by 3 bases, with 15 bases between the two germline ends. CDR3 length: 16 amino acids. Germline-derived CDR1 and CDR2 are SGHRS and YFSETQ. In nucleotides, the CDR3 is TGCGCCAGCAGCTTGAACAGGGGAGGAATAACAGATACGCAGTATTTT. Its translation: CASSLNRGGITDTQYF.

The genes are TRBV11-3 and TRBJ1-1, with unresolved D. The V and J ends lost 5 bases and 4 bases respectively, with 14 bases between them. From germline, CDR1 is SGHNT and CDR2 YENEEA. The CDR3 runs 14 residues. The DNA of the CDR3 is TGTGCCAGCAGCCCCGGGGTTTTTGCCACTGAAGCTTTCTTT. Encoded protein: CASSPGVFATEAFF.

The rearrangement joins TRBV6-6 to TRBJ1-1; D uncertain. This CDR3 comprises 15 residues. Trimming removed 2 bases at V and 1 base at J, with 11 bases between. Germline CDR1 reads MNHNY; CDR2 reads SVGAGI (reference sequence). The CDR3 bases are TGTGCCAGCAGTTACAGGGCAGCGGAGAACACTGAAGCTTTCTTT. It encodes CASSYRAAENTEAFF.

This clone occurred a few times. The CDR3 sequence: CSAPGDYGYTF. The CDR3 DNA reads as TGCAGTGCGCCAGGGGACTATGGCTACACCTTC. The rearrangement uses TRBV20-1 and TRBJ1-2; D perhaps matches TRBD1 (6 bases). The CDR3 is made up of 11 amino acids. V was pared by 6 bases and J by 3 bases, with 8 bases between. The germline CDR1 and CDR2 sequences are DFQATT and SNEGSKA (reference sequence).

This clone was detected a few times. V is TRBV14 and J is TRBJ2-1; 10 bases agree with TRBD2. V lost 3 bases and J lost 4; bases outside the gene matches: 6. This CDR3 comprises 16 residues. From germline, CDR1 is SGHDN and CDR2 FVKESK. For the CDR3, the DNA is TGTGCCAGCAGCCAGACCCCGGGACTAGCGTACAATGAGCAGTTCTTC. Its protein is CASSQTPGLAYNEQFF.

The chain recombines TRBV2 with TRBJ2-5, with 13 bases fitting TRBD2. The CDR3 contains 16 residues. Germline V gene lookup returns CDR1 SNHLY and CDR2 FYNNEI. J was trimmed by 5 bases and V by 3 bases; bases with no gene match: 6. The CDR3 bases are TGTGCCAGCAGTGACCCCGGACTAGCGGGGGCGGAGACCCAGTACTTC. The encoded protein is CASSDPGLAGAETQYF.

This clone came up a few times. This sequence joins TRBV4-1 and TRBJ2-1; TRBD1 is a possible D gene (6 bases). V was cut by 7 bases and J by 9 bases, with 19 bases left in between. CDR3 length: 14 residues. Per germline, CDR1 MGHRA and CDR2 YSYEKL. CDR3 in DNA: TGCGCCAGCATGTGGGAAACAGGGCTGGGTGAGCAGTTCTTC. Encoded protein: CASMWETGLGEQFF.

The rearrangement uses TRBV6-5 and TRBJ2-7; perhaps TRBD2 as D (6 bases). V was shortened by 4 bases and J by 6 bases, with 13 bases between the two germline ends. The CDR3 has 13 residues. Germline V lookup: CDR1 MNHEY, CDR2 SVGAGI. The CDR3 nucleotides are TGTGCCAGCAGTTTCCTGATCGGGAGCGAGCAGTACTTC. This translates into CASSFLIGSEQYF.

The rearrangement uses TRBV10-3 and TRBJ1-2; D might be TRBD1 (5 bases). Per germline, CDR1 ENHRY and CDR2 SYGVKD. V gave up 8 bases and J gave up 8 bases, with 18 bases separating them. This CDR3 has 13 residues. CDR3 sequence reads: CAIAGQNSKGYTF. The CDR3 nucleotides are TGTGCCATCGCGGGGCAGAACTCTAAAGGCTACACCTTC.

Details on this clone: Other DNA sequences from this sample encode an identical CDR3 as well. V and J are TRBV10-1 and TRBJ1-1, with TRBD1 matching 7 bases. This CDR3 contains 14 residues. After removal of 3 bases from V and 0 bases from J, the junction contained 1 base not matched to a gene. Germline CDR1 is WNHNN and CDR2 is SYGVQD (reference sequence). In DNA, the CDR3 is TGCGCCAGCAGTGAAACAGGGGTGAACACTGAAGCTTTCTTT. Its protein is CASSETGVNTEAFF.

This clone was observed a handful of times. The rearrangement links TRBV20-1 to TRBJ1-2; 8 bases match TRBD1. Per germline, CDR1 DFQATT and CDR2 SNEGSKA (reference sequence). Losses at the gene ends were 6 bases for V and 7 bases for J; bases not matched to a gene: 4. The length of the CDR3 is 11 residues. This CDR3 is CSASQGGGYTF. The CDR3 DNA reads TGCAGTGCGTCACAGGGGGGTGGCTACACCTTC.